The text below deals with one T cell receptor (beta chain). Authors' analysis steps: Amplification of reference gene primers provided the estimated nucleated cell counts. The repertoire was sequenced with immunoSEQ multiplex PCR; TCRdb's copy has only in-frame clones and lacks some. V, J and clone size were drawn from that table, and D and trimming were deduced from the DNA. The table has 110,000 to 150,000 clones, under 90% seen once. This CDR3 comprises 8 residues. Trimming removed 11 bases at V and 12 bases at J, with 11 bases between. Germline-derived CDR1 and CDR2 are LNHDA and SQIVND (reference sequence). This sample was included in a study of blood T cell repertoires in COVID-19. Study-wide background: Samples of COVID-19 (acute and convalescent) were obtained from the United States, Italy and Spain. PBMCs, B-cell-depleted T cells, or T cells provided the cDNA or gDNA that made up the material.

What was sequenced was peripheral blood. V is TRBV19 and J is TRBJ2-7, with D tentatively TRBD2 (5 bases). The sequence derives from a human donor in a cohort sampled during active COVID-19. The CDR3 DNA reads as TGTGCCCCGGGGTGGGGGTACGTC. Its protein product is CAPGWGYV.